What follows is one T cell receptor beta chain and its context. The antigen is unknown. These data are taken from a study of tumor and adjacent non-tumor tissue in lung cancer. Study overall: The patients, 10 to 11 men and about 5 women, were roughly 31 to 85 with stage I to III disease. General observations from the study: Tumor TCR diversity, when higher, was linked to shorter survival.

The germline V gene encodes CDR1 SEHNR and CDR2 FQNEAQ (reference sequence). V was cut by 7 bases and J by 8 bases, with 17 bases left in between. CDR3 length: 13 residues. TCRbeta libraries were built with three rounds of nested PCR, modified from ARM-PCR. TCRdb called the multiplex PCR reads again in MiXCR, with one record for every CDR3 protein. The sample contains under 100,000 distinct CDR3 sequences, 61% of which appear only once. The template was RNA from unsorted bulk tissue. This sequence originates from a man aged 65 to 85 with non-small cell lung cancer. Sequencing input: lung tumor tissue. The chain links TRBV7-9 to TRBJ1-2; D possibly corresponds to TRBD1 (5 bases). CDR3 nucleotides: TGTGCCAGCAACTCGGGACTTTATGGGGGCTACACCTTC. It specifies CASNSGLYGGYTF.